This record looks at one TCR beta chain sequence and its context. CDR1 and CDR2 from the germline V gene are MNHEY and SMNVEV (reference sequence). The CDR3 consists of 13 residues. V was clipped by 6 bases and J by 0 bases, with 6 bases between them. This specimen belongs to a study of blood T cell repertoires in COVID-19. Overall study context: COVID-19 samples collected from the United States, Italy and Spain covered acute and convalescent phases. Sample material is recorded as cDNA or gDNA derived from T cells, B-cell-depleted T cells, or PBMCs.

How the authors handled the data: Using reference gene primer amplification, nucleated cell counts were estimated. Clones were read by immunoSEQ multiplex PCR, and TCRdb kept only the in-frame ones, dropping some. That table is the source of V, J and clone size, and D and trimming were worked out from the DNA. The sample includes around 55,000 clones, just under 90% of them seen just once. Sequenced sample: peripheral blood. The chain recombines TRBV27 with TRBJ2-1; maybe TRBD2 (6 bases). The source is a man between 60 and 75 years old with acute or convalescent COVID-19. The CDR3 reads CASRRDSYNEQFF. CDR3 nucleotide sequence: TGTGCCAGCAGGCGGGACTCCTACAATGAGCAGTTCTTC.